This T cell receptor beta chain derives from a study of human T cells and chemical hapten exposure. One entry per CDR3 protein results from TCRdb running MiXCR on the RACE reads. This sample has about 110,000 distinct CDR3 sequences, with approximately 12% found just once. A few counts support this clonotype. Specified time point: pre-sensitization, week 0. Stated treatment: therapeutic diphenylcyclopropenone sensitization with weekly scalp DPC. CDR3 length equals 15 residues. The V end was cut by 5 bases, the J end by 6 bases, with 17 bases between. Germline CDR1 is SGHKS and CDR2 is YYEKEE (reference sequence).

V and J are TRBV5-5 and TRBJ2-2; either TRBD1 or TRBD2 may supply D (5 bases each). The TCR was taken from a woman between 50 and 59 years old with alopecia areata. Some clones in this sample may be carry-over from other donors' samples. Sample: whole blood, taken in connection with sensitization to the hapten diphenylcyclopropenone (DPC). The DNA of the CDR3 is TGTGCCAGCAGTAGGGACCCCATTTCGCCCGGGGAGCTGTTTTTT. Its translation is CASSRDPISPGELFF. Full variable domain (rest looked up from reference TRBV5-5 and TRBJ2-2): DAGVTQSPTHLIKTRGQQVTLRCSPISGHKSVSWYQQVLGQGPQFIFQYYEKEERGRGNFPDRFSARQFPNYSSELNVNALLLGDSALYLCASSRDPISPGELFFGEGSRLTVL.